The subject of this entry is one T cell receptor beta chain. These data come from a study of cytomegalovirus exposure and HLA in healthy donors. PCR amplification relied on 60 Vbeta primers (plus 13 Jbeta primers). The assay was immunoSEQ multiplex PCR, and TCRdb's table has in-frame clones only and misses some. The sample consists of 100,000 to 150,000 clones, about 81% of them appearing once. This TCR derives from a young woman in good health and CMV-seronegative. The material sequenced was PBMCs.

The CDR3 DNA follows: TGTGCCAGCAGTTTTACCAACGGGCTAGCGGGAGGGAATGAGCAGTTCTTC. Its protein is CASSFTNGLAGGNEQFF. This sequence joins TRBV5-5 and TRBJ2-1; TRBD2 matches 12 bases. CDR1 is SGHKS, CDR2 YYEKEE, per germline (reference sequence). J lost 7 bases, V lost 5 bases, and 13 bases had no gene match. CDR3 size: 17 residues.